A selection of T cell receptor beta chains follows, all from one sample in a study of long-term antiretroviral therapy in people with HIV. Assay: immunoSEQ multiplex PCR; the TCRdb copy retains only in-frame clones and omits some. Found here are under 40,000 clones, 70% to 90% of them singletons; the top ten hold nearly 5%. This specimen was unsorted PBMCs, taken approximately 2.7 years before starting antiretroviral therapy. All receptors derive from a woman aged 25 to 39 with HIV. Each CDR3 is given with its conserved first and last residue. The D gene is left open where the match is weak. Clone size is shown for a subset of rows, as once, few, many or a class of expanded clone.

size	D	V	J	CDR3	DNA
NA	NA	TRBV4-1	TRBJ1-2	CASSQDLDGYGYTF	TGCGCCAGCAGCCAAGACTTAGACGGCTATGGCTACACCTTC
NA	NA	TRBV6-5	TRBJ2-5	CASSYEDGGQETQYF	TGTGCCAGCAGTTATGAGGACGGGGGCCAAGAGACCCAGTACTTC
NA	NA	TRBV7-3	TRBJ2-3	CASSSQGSTDTQYF	TGTGCCAGCAGCTCCCAAGGTAGCACAGATACGCAGTATTTT
NA	NA	TRBV25-1	TRBJ1-1	CASSENEENTEAFF	TGTGCCAGCAGTGAAAACGAGGAGAACACTGAAGCTTTCTTT
NA	NA	TRBV30	TRBJ1-2	CAWTWGSTNGYTF	TGTGCCTGGACGTGGGGGAGTACTAATGGCTACACCTTC
once	TRBD1	TRBV5-1	TRBJ1-2	CASSLGLRTGYGYTF	TGCGCCAGCAGCTTGGGATTGAGGACAGGCTATGGCTACACCTTC
once	NA	TRBV4-1	TRBJ2-1	CASSTGTQWMDEQFF	TGCGCCAGTTCAACCGGGACTCAATGGATGGATGAGCAGTTCTTC
NA	NA	TRBV5-1	TRBJ2-3	CASSQTGLGTDTQYF	TGCGCCAGCAGCCAAACGGGACTCGGCACAGATACGCAGTATTTT
NA	NA	TRBV29-1	TRBJ1-2	CSVEDLGGGFIYGYTF	TGCAGCGTTGAAGATCTGGGGGGGGGCTTTATCTATGGCTACACCTTC
NA	NA	TRBV2	TRBJ2-1	CASAGVGLGNEQFF	TGTGCCAGTGCGGGCGTGGGGCTGGGCAATGAGCAGTTCTTC
NA	NA	TRBV11-3	TRBJ1-1	CASSLKVNTEAFF	TGTGCCAGCAGCTTAAAGGTGAACACTGAAGCTTTCTTT
NA	TRBD1	TRBV6-1	TRBJ1-3	CATYRGLGNTIYF	TGTGCCACATACAGGGGGCTTGGAAACACCATATATTTT
NA	TRBD2	TRBV27	TRBJ2-2	CASSLVAGGRAGELFF	TGTGCCAGCAGTTTGGTTGCTGGGGGGAGGGCCGGGGAGCTGTTTTTT
NA	TRBD1	TRBV5-5	TRBJ1-2	CASSRDRGWDGYTF	TGTGCCAGCAGCCGGGACAGGGGATGGGATGGCTACACCTTC
NA	TRBD2	TRBV30	TRBJ2-7	CAWTGGLAGPSSYEQYF	TGTGCCTGGACCGGCGGACTAGCGGGGCCTAGCTCCTACGAGCAGTACTTC
NA	NA	TRBV6-5	TRBJ1-2	CASSYSTVSGYTF	TGTGCCAGCAGTTACTCGACGGTTAGTGGCTACACCTTC
NA	TRBD1	TRBV6-5	TRBJ2-4	CASSYGTGSIQYF	TGTGCCAGCAGTTACGGGACAGGGAGCATTCAGTACTTC
once	TRBD2	TRBV6-5	TRBJ2-5	CASSYGRGVQETQYF	TGTGCCAGCAGTTACGGGCGGGGGGTCCAAGAGACCCAGTACTTC